The next 7 T cell receptor beta chains were all read from a single sample in a study of metastatic and nonmetastatic thyroid tumors. TCRdb redid the clone calls on the PCR reads using MiXCR. The sample shows about 39,000 clones, about 16% of them seen only once. Every patient was untreated before thyroid surgery. The material sequenced was blood. Source of these receptors: a female donor with papillary thyroid cancer or a benign thyroid nodule (not recorded which). Some clones in this sample may be carry-over from other donors' samples.

This clone was picked up many times. The J gene is TRBJ2-3, the V gene TRBV6-1; D uncertain. The CDR3 consists of 12 residues. V was pared by 5 bases and J by 6 bases, with 9 bases between. The V gene's germline CDR1 is MNHNS and CDR2 SASEGT. The CDR3 loop is CASSYGVDTQYF. The CDR3 nucleotides are TGTGCCAGCAGTTATGGGGTGGATACGCAGTATTTT.

This clone came up many times. The chain employs TRBV11-2 and TRBJ2-2; D ambiguous. Trimming took off 1 base at V and 4 bases at J, with 7 bases between the two ends. The V gene's germline CDR1 is SGHAT and CDR2 FQNNGV. The CDR3 length is 14 residues. CDR3 residues: CASSLGLGTGELFF. The CDR3 bases are TGTGCCAGCAGCTTAGGGTTGGGCACCGGGGAGCTGTTTTTT.

The V call is TRBV3-1, the J call TRBJ2-7; maybe TRBD1 (6 bases). The CDR3 sequence is 14 residues long. CDR1 is LGHDT, CDR2 YNNKEL, per germline (reference sequence). V was shortened by 8 bases and J by 2 bases, with 16 bases between the two germline ends. CDR3 DNA sequence: TGTGCCAGCGGCCCCCCCAGGGGAACCTACGAGCAGTACTTC. This encodes CASGPPRGTYEQYF.

There are many counts of this clone. V gene TRBV27 combines with J gene TRBJ2-7; possibly TRBD1 or TRBD2 for D (5 bases each). Per germline, CDR1 MNHEY and CDR2 SMNVEV (reference sequence). The CDR3 has 13 residues. V was cut by 5 bases and J by 3 bases, with 11 bases left in between. CDR3 nucleotides: TGTGCCAGCAGTACCGGGACCGGCTACGAGCAGTACTTC. It specifies CASSTGTGYEQYF.

Remarks on this clone: A much larger clone is a single base away; this may be a read error. The chain's CDR3 is CASIPPLAGGYNEQFF. CDR3 sequence (DNA): TGCGCCAGCATCCCCCCCTTAGCGGGGGGTTACAATGAGCAGTTCTTC. The chain is built from TRBV4-1 and TRBJ2-1, with 10 bases identical to TRBD2. The germline V gene has CDR1 MGHRA and CDR2 YSYEKL. CDR3 size: 16 residues. The V segment lost 7 bases and the J segment 4 bases; nucleotides outside the gene matches: 10.

Many counts were recorded for this clone. Distinct nucleotide sequences in the sample also encode this CDR3. V is TRBV19 and J is TRBJ2-3; D tentatively reads TRBD1 or TRBD2 (6 bases each). Germline CDR1 and CDR2: LNHDA and SQIVND (reference sequence). The V end was cut by 3 bases, the J end by 5 bases, with 21 bases between. The CDR3 spans 17 residues. The CDR3 sequence: CASSIKRGTSRGDTQYF. DNA of the CDR3: TGTGCCAGTAGTATTAAACGGGGGACATCCCGGGGAGATACGCAGTATTTT.

This clone came up many times. The V gene is TRBV9, the J gene TRBJ2-7; TRBD1 matches at 7 bases. Looked up from germline, CDR1 is SGDLS and CDR2 is YYNGEE. CDR3 length equals 15 residues. V lost 1 base and J lost 3; bases outside the gene matches: 7. The CDR3 nucleotides read TGTGCCAGCAGCGTACAAACAGGGGCTTACTACGAGCAGTACTTC. This gives the protein CASSVQTGAYYEQYF.